The 6 T cell receptor beta chains below were found in one sample sequenced in a study of T cells after yellow fever vaccination. MiXCR, run by TCRdb on the 5' RACE reads, gives a single entry per CDR3 protein. The table includes roughly 96,000 distinct CDR3 sequences, about 8.4% detected once. Sequenced here: CD8+ T cells not binding an NS4B(214-222) dextramer, sorted from PBMCs, sampled around 14 days after the first yellow fever vaccination. These TCRs come from a man aged 18 to 30 who received the YFV17D yellow fever vaccine.

This clonotype has a handful of counts. The J gene is TRBJ1-5, the V gene TRBV10-3, with D unclear. The length of the CDR3 is 15 residues. V was trimmed by 3 bases and J by 7 bases, leaving 16 bases between them. Germline V gene lookup returns CDR1 ENHRY and CDR2 SYGVKD. The DNA for the CDR3 is TGTGCCATCAGTGAAGAATGGAAGGGCGGGCAGCCCCAGCATTTT. Translating gives CAISEEWKGGQPQHF.

This chain joins TRBV5-6 and TRBJ2-7, with D possibly TRBD1 on 6 matching bases. The germline V gene has CDR1 SGHDT and CDR2 YYEEEE. V was cut by 0 bases and J by 1 base, with 8 bases left in between. The CDR3 extends over 14 amino acids. CDR3 bases: TGTGCCAGCAGCTTGGGGACAGAGTCCTACGAGCAGTACTTC. Translating gives CASSLGTESYEQYF.

Ten or more counts support this clonotype. The gene calls are TRBV6-1 and TRBJ2-7; TRBD1 matches at 11 bases. J gave up 0 bases and V 6 bases, and 7 bases lay outside the gene matches. Germline CDR1 and CDR2: MNHNS and SASEGT. The CDR3 sequence is 16 residues long. The CDR3: CASSTGTGGDSYEQYF. CDR3 bases: TGTGCCAGCAGCACCGGGACAGGGGGTGACTCCTACGAGCAGTACTTC.

This clonotype was counted many times. The chain recombines TRBV27 with TRBJ2-1, with D perhaps being TRBD1 or TRBD2 (5 bases each). This CDR3 spans 14 amino acids. Looked up from germline, CDR1 is MNHEY and CDR2 is SMNVEV (reference sequence). Trimming removed 3 bases at V and 4 bases at J, with 10 bases between. The CDR3 nucleotides are TGTGCCAGCAGTTTCGGGACGGAGTACAATGAGCAGTTCTTC. Its protein is CASSFGTEYNEQFF.

The V and J genes are TRBV7-2 and TRBJ2-7; TRBD1 matches at 10 bases. The trim removed 5 bases at V and 3 bases at J, leaving 4 bases unmatched. The CDR3 has 14 amino acids. Germline values: CDR1 SGHTA, CDR2 FQGNSA. CDR3 sequence reads: CASSPGTGDYEQYV. CDR3 bases: TGTGCCAGCAGCCCAGGGACAGGGGACTACGAGCAGTACGTC.

Turning to this clonotype: One end of the junction is discordant with germline, which a read error may explain. This sequence joins TRBV20-1 and TRBJ1-5, with D perhaps matching TRBD1 (5 bases). This CDR3 contains 16 residues. Germline-derived CDR1 and CDR2 are DFQATT and SNEGSKA (reference sequence). The CDR3 is CCARVIAGGGNQPQHF. CDR3 nucleotides: TGCTGTGCTAGAGTTATTGCGGGGGGAGGCAATCAGCCCCAGCATTTT.